These 20 T cell receptor beta chains were sequenced from one sample in a study of T cell responses to AZD1222 COVID-19 vaccine. The method was immunoSEQ multiplex PCR; TCRdb's version includes in-frame clones alone and lacks a portion of them. This table holds some 200,000 clones, just over 90% found once. The material sequenced was peripheral blood, taken 28 days after the second AZD1222 dose. The receptor set was obtained from an adult who received the AZD1222 COVID-19 vaccine.

J is TRBJ1-3 and V is TRBV5-1; D is perhaps TRBD1 (5 bases). The CDR3 has 15 amino acids. Trimming stripped 4 bases from V and 0 bases from J, with 11 bases between. Looked up from germline, CDR1 is SGHRS and CDR2 is YFSETQ. The CDR3 DNA is TGCGCCAGCAGCCCGGGGACGGCCTCTGGAAACACCATATATTTT. Translated, it gives CASSPGTASGNTIYF.

This clone was counted between two and nine times. The V call is TRBV9, the J call TRBJ1-4; 10 nucleotides agree with TRBD1. CDR1 and CDR2 (germline): SGDLS, YYNGEE. This CDR3 region has 16 residues. Trimming at V came to 2 bases and at J to 4 bases, leaving 5 bases not matched to a gene. The CDR3 loop reads CASSVTGGLGNEKLFF. The DNA for the CDR3 is TGTGCCAGCAGCGTGACAGGGGGCCTGGGTAATGAAAAACTGTTTTTT. The complete variable domain, with remaining parts taken from reference TRBV9 and TRBJ1-4, reads DSGVTQTPKHLITATGQRVTLRCSPRSGDLSVYWYQQSLDQGLQFLIQYYNGEERAKGNILERFSAQQFPDLHSELNLSSLELGDSALYFCASSVTGGLGNEKLFFGSGTQLSVL.

This chain links TRBV6-5 with TRBJ2-7, with D perhaps TRBD2 (5 bases). Germline CDR1 is MNHEY and CDR2 is SVGAGI. This CDR3 region has 13 residues. The ends were cut back, 6 bases at V and 7 bases at J, with 16 bases in the middle. CDR3 protein: CASSSMSGIEQYF. Here the CDR3 DNA reads TGTGCCAGCAGCTCCATGTCGGGGATTGAGCAGTACTTC.

This clone was seen just once. J is TRBJ1-6 and V is TRBV19, with 10 positions matching TRBD1. There are 15 residues in the CDR3. Per germline, CDR1 LNHDA and CDR2 SQIVND (reference sequence). The junction had 6 bases not matched to a gene; V was cut back by 6 bases and J by 7 bases. DNA of the CDR3: TGTGCCAGTAGGAGACAGGGGGCGGAAAATTCACCCCTCCACTTT. Its translation: CASRRQGAENSPLHF.

The chain combines TRBV6-6 with TRBJ2-7; D is undetermined. The CDR3 runs to 12 residues. Deletions cut 2 bases from V and 3 bases from J, with 5 bases between. The germline gives CDR1 MNHNY, CDR2 SVGAGI (reference sequence). The CDR3 DNA reads TGTGCCAGCAGTTACGACCGCTACGAGCAGTACTTC. This encodes CASSYDRYEQYF.

This sequence joins TRBV4-3 and TRBJ1-2; a possible D gene is TRBD1 (6 bases). The CDR3 extends over 16 amino acids. Germline V lookup: CDR1 LGHNA, CDR2 YSLEER. Trimming stripped 1 base from V and 5 bases from J, with 17 bases between. CDR3 sequence (DNA): TGCGCCAGCAGCCAAGGTTGGGCAGGGGACCGATATGGCTACACCTTC. Encoded protein: CASSQGWAGDRYGYTF.

This clone occurred once. V and J are TRBV4-3 and TRBJ2-2; unclear D gene. The CDR3 totals 13 residues. Between the trimmed V and J ends, which lost 0 bases and 5 bases, there was a span of 4 bases. Germline values: CDR1 LGHNA, CDR2 YSLEER. This CDR3 is CASSQEPTGELFF. The CDR3 nucleotides read TGCGCCAGCAGCCAAGAACCAACCGGGGAGCTGTTTTTT.

The J gene is TRBJ1-3, the V gene TRBV2; 10 nucleotides line up with TRBD1. Germline V gives CDR1 SNHLY, CDR2 FYNNEI. The CDR3 contains 16 residues. Trimming cost V 3 bases and J 7 bases; bases outside gene matches: 9. The CDR3 loop reads CASSDSGQGDSNTIYF. CDR3 bases: TGTGCCAGCAGTGATTCAGGACAGGGGGACAGTAACACCATATATTTT. Variable domain in full (rest from reference TRBV2 and TRBJ1-3): EPEVTQTPSHQVTQMGQEVILRCVPISNHLYFYWYRQILGQKVEFLVSFYNNEISEKSEIFDDQFSVERPDGSNFTLKIRSTKLEDSAMYFCASSDSGQGDSNTIYFGEGSWLTVV.

The rearrangement uses TRBV11-2 and TRBJ2-7; 7 bases agree with TRBD1. The CDR3 length is 12 residues. Losses at the gene ends were 5 bases for V and 3 bases for J; bases not matched to a gene: 1. Germline CDR1 SGHAT, CDR2 FQNNGV. CDR3 protein: CASSRQGYEQYF. The CDR3 region has the DNA TGTGCCAGCAGCCGACAGGGCTACGAGCAGTACTTC.

CDR3 loop: CASSQVLGRDYTF. The CDR3 bases are TGCGCCAGCAGCCAAGTCCTAGGTCGGGACTACACCTTC. The chain recombines TRBV4-3 with TRBJ1-2; the D is unclear. Trimming pared 1 base from V and 10 bases from J, leaving 13 bases between. This CDR3 is 13 amino acids long. CDR1 and CDR2 (germline): LGHNA, YSLEER.

This chain connects TRBV3-1 (or the pseudogene TRBV3-2) to TRBJ2-7, with 7 bases aligning to TRBD1. Germline V gene data show CDR1 as LGHDT and CDR2 as YNNKEL (reference sequence). This CDR3 region has 12 residues. Trimming cost V 3 bases and J 6 bases; bases outside gene matches: 2. As DNA, the CDR3 is TGTGCCAGCAGCCAGACAGGGAGCGAGCAGTACTTC. Protein: CASSQTGSEQYF.

The chain is built from TRBV18 and TRBJ2-2; D is possibly TRBD1 (6 bases). The CDR3 is 15 residues long. The germline V gene has CDR1 KGHSH and CDR2 LQKENI. V dropped 3 bases and J dropped 0 bases, with 8 bases sitting between them. The CDR3 DNA sequence: TGTGCCAGCTCACCGACAGGCCCGAACACCGGGGAGCTGTTTTTT. It is translated as CASSPTGPNTGELFF.

The chain combines TRBV12-5 with TRBJ1-3; the D is unclear. CDR3 length equals 12 residues. CDR1 and CDR2 (germline): LGHNT, FRNRAP. Trimming cost V 6 bases and J 6 bases, with 9 bases left between them. CDR3 loop: CASGSLSNTIYF. The CDR3 DNA reads as TGTGCTAGTGGCAGCCTGTCAAACACCATATATTTT.

The chain is built from TRBV27 and TRBJ2-1; D could derive from TRBD1 or TRBD2 (5 bases each). The V gene lost 3 bases and the J gene lost 9 bases, with 6 bases spanning the gap. From germline, CDR1 is MNHEY and CDR2 SMNVEV (reference sequence). This CDR3 contains 11 residues. CDR3 DNA: TGTGCCAGCAGTTTGGGACCTGAGCAGTTCTTC. Its translation: CASSLGPEQFF.

The V and J genes are TRBV11-1 and TRBJ1-2; a possible D gene is TRBD1 (6 bases). Trimming left V 4 bases short and J 8 bases short, with 20 bases between. The CDR3 extends over 15 amino acids. Germline CDR1 and CDR2: SGHAT and FQDESV (reference sequence). For the CDR3, the DNA is TGTGCCAGCAGCTCTTGGACAGACCCTTCGGAAGGCTACACCTTC. It specifies CASSSWTDPSEGYTF.

The gene calls are TRBV18 and TRBJ1-5, with a possible D match to TRBD1 (6 bases). Trimming removed 6 bases at V and 9 bases at J, with 27 bases between. Germline CDR1 and CDR2: KGHSH and LQKENI. This CDR3 is built from 17 residues. CDR3 sequence: CASSPSMVQGPMGPQHF. In DNA form, the CDR3 reads TGTGCCAGCTCTCCCTCCATGGTTCAGGGGCCGATGGGGCCCCAGCATTTT.

This CDR3 reads CASSPQGNEQFF. In DNA, the CDR3 is TGTGCCAGCTCACCCCAGGGGAATGAGCAGTTCTTC. This chain links TRBV18 with TRBJ2-1; possible D gene TRBD1, 6 bases. V was cut by 3 bases and J by 7 bases, with 7 bases left in between. This CDR3 has 12 residues. CDR1 KGHSH and CDR2 LQKENI come from the germline V gene. Filled out from reference TRBV18 and TRBJ2-1, the complete variable domain reads NAGVMQNPRHLVRRRGQEARLRCSPMKGHSHVYWYRQLPEEGLKFMVYLQKENIIDESGMPKERFSAEFPKEGPSILRIQQVVRGDSAAYFCASSPQGNEQFFGPGTRLTVL.

CDR3 bases: TGTGCCAGCAGCTCCCGGGACATCCCTATCGAAGGGGTGAACACTGAAGCTTTCTTT. As protein: CASSSRDIPIEGVNTEAFF. This chain links TRBV7-6 with TRBJ1-1, with D perhaps matching TRBD1 (6 bases). There are 19 residues in the CDR3. The germline gives CDR1 SGHVS, CDR2 FNYEAQ. Trimming cost V 4 bases and J 0 bases, with 24 bases left between them.

V gene TRBV30 combines with J gene TRBJ2-2, with D uncertain. V lost 0 bases and J lost 5, with 10 bases in between. Germline loops: CDR1 GTSNPN, CDR2 SVGIG (reference sequence). CDR3 length: 14 residues. The CDR3 nucleotides read TGTGCCTGGAGTGTCCTGGCCAGGACCGGGGAGCTGTTTTTT. Its translation: CAWSVLARTGELFF.

V usage is TRBV6-5 and J usage is TRBJ1-3, with D uncertain. Germline assignment: CDR1 MNHEY and CDR2 SVGAGI. CDR3 length: 14 amino acids. Trimming took off 2 bases at V and 7 bases at J, with 12 bases between the two ends. CDR3 nucleotides: TGTGCCAGCAGTTACCTCATCGGGAGCAACACCATATATTTT. Protein: CASSYLIGSNTIYF.